This TCR beta chain derives from a study of blood T cells in healthy people across ages. This CDR3 is built from 14 residues. CDR1 is ENHRY and CDR2 is SYGVKD in the germline V gene. The V end lost 6 bases, the J end lost 3 bases, and 12 bases lay between the germline ends. Sample-barcoded 5' priming and a J-beta primer mix drove a second PCR of roughly 6 to 12 cycles. At least 2.5 million CDR3-containing paired-end reads were obtained per sample. TCRdb fed the 5' RACE reads into MiXCR, producing one record per CDR3 protein. The data contain hundreds of thousands of distinct CDR3 sequences, about 32% of them singletons.

The chain links TRBV10-3 to TRBJ1-5, with a weak D call TRBD1 (6 bases). The specimen sequenced was blood. The TCR was taken from a woman over 75 in good health. The CDR3 DNA is TGTGCCATCAGGAATGGACAGAACAATCAGCCCCAGCATTTT. It is translated as CAIRNGQNNQPQHF.